The rows below give T cell receptor beta chains drawn from one sample of a study of T cell repertoires in cytomegalovirus infection. MiXCR, applied by TCRdb to the reads, yields one record per CDR3 protein. This table has some 300,000 distinct CDR3 sequences, 17% appearing once. The sequenced sample was PBMCs. Receptor source: a human donor in good health (CMV status not recorded). Some clones in this sample may be carry-over from other donors' samples. Both conserved end residues are part of each CDR3. A D gene is named only where the DNA matches it firmly. Expanded clones get a size class; other rows say once, few or many, or leave the size out.

>TRBV12-3/TRBV12-4|TRBJ2-3|NA|NA
CATSPEAF
TGTGCCACCAGCCCTGAGGCTTTT
>TRBV6-6|TRBJ2-1|TRBD1|few
CASTAGGWGSYNEQFF
TGTGCCAGCACCGCAGGGGGCTGGGGCTCCTACAATGAGCAGTTCTTC
>TRBV12-3/TRBV12-4|TRBJ1-3|TRBD1|many
CASTTDYRGAGNTIYF
TGTGCCAGCACCACCGATTACAGGGGAGCTGGAAACACCATATATTTT
>TRBV7-2|TRBJ2-3|NA|many
CASSFLTDTQYF
TGTGCCAGCAGCTTCCTCACAGATACGCAGTATTTT
>TRBV27|TRBJ1-6|NA|many
CASSLWSIGDSPLHF
TGTGCCAGCAGTTTATGGTCCATCGGGGATTCACCCCTCCACTTT
>TRBV6-1|TRBJ2-7|NA|many
CASRPPSIFRYEQYF
TGTGCCAGCAGACCTCCCAGTATCTTCCGCTACGAGCAGTACTTC
>TRBV15|TRBJ1-4|TRBD1|few
CATSRGGQGMREKLFF
TGTGCCACCAGCAGAGGAGGACAGGGGATGCGTGAAAAACTGTTTTTT
>TRBV12-3/TRBV12-4|TRBJ1-2|TRBD1|few
CASSFGTGGNYGYTF
TGTGCCAGCAGTTTTGGGACAGGGGGGAACTATGGCTACACCTTC
>TRBV7-2|TRBJ2-1|NA|many
CASSLLETYYNEQFF
TGTGCCAGCAGCTTATTGGAGACATACTACAATGAGCAGTTCTTC
>TRBV6-2/TRBV6-3|TRBJ1-1|NA|NA
CASSARWNTEAFF
TGTGCCAGCAGCGCACGGTGGAACACTGAAGCTTTCTTT
>TRBV6-5|TRBJ2-5|TRBD1|few
CASSYGGTGWRETQYF
TGTGCCAGCAGTTACGGAGGGACAGGGTGGCGAGAGACCCAGTACTTC
>TRBV7-9|TRBJ1-1|NA|NA
CASSLLLGRGTEAFF
TGTGCCAGCAGCTTATTACTCGGCAGGGGCACTGAAGCTTTCTTT
>TRBV7-2|TRBJ1-2|NA|many
CASSLEGGVVNGYTF
TGTGCCAGCAGCTTAGAGGGGGGGGTGGTGAATGGCTACACCTTC
>TRBV20-1|TRBJ2-7|NA|few
CSAKTGHGYYEQYF
TGCAGTGCTAAGACGGGACACGGTTACTACGAGCAGTACTTC
>TRBV6-2/TRBV6-3|TRBJ1-4|NA|many
CASSRGWEKLFF
TGTGCCAGCAGTCGAGGATGGGAAAAACTGTTTTTT
>TRBV9|TRBJ2-1|NA|NA
CASSANSGNEQFF
TGTGCCAGCAGCGCCAATTCGGGCAATGAGCAGTTCTTC
>TRBV7-2|TRBJ2-7|NA|many
CASSLAAMVSSYEQYF
TGTGCCAGCAGCTTAGCAGCGATGGTCAGCTCCTACGAGCAGTACTTC
>TRBV20-1|TRBJ1-1|NA|many
CSARGVVRRNTEAFF
TGCAGTGCTAGAGGGGTGGTGAGGAGGAACACTGAAGCTTTCTTT
>TRBV7-2|TRBJ2-7|TRBD1|many
CASSPTQGQVYEQYF
TGTGCCAGCAGCCCGACACAGGGACAGGTATACGAGCAGTACTTC
>TRBV7-2|TRBJ1-2|NA|many
CASSQAPTVNYGYTF
TGTGCCAGCAGCCAGGCCCCCACAGTCAACTATGGCTACACCTTC
>TRBV6-1|TRBJ1-6|NA|many
CASSDRAGPGSPLHF
TGTGCCAGCAGTGATCGGGCGGGGCCGGGGTCACCCCTCCACTTT
>TRBV4-2|TRBJ2-5|NA|few
CASSQGHGGGGYETQYF
TGTGCCAGCAGCCAAGGTCATGGAGGGGGGGGCTATGAGACCCAGTACTTC
>TRBV5-6|TRBJ1-6|NA|NA
CASLQGGNSPLHF
TGTGCCAGCCTACAGGGCGGTAATTCACCCCTCCACTTT
>TRBV4-1|TRBJ1-2|NA|few
CASSQGEGPYGYTF
TGCGCCAGCAGCCAAGGCGAGGGCCCGTATGGCTACACCTTC